These 16 T cell receptor beta chains were all obtained from the same sample, sequenced in a study of shared clonotypes between healthy human individuals. Only in-frame clones appear in the TCRdb table, and some are missing; sequencing was by immunoSEQ multiplex PCR. The sample lists millions of clones; 95% were seen once. Material: naive CD4+ T cells sorted from blood. Subset of the sample: CD45RA+ positively selected. The receptors stem from a man between 18 and 29 years old in good health.

This clone was seen once. Other nucleotide sequences in the sample specify the same CDR3. This chain joins TRBV27 and TRBJ2-3; 7 positions match TRBD2. The germline gives CDR1 MNHEY, CDR2 SMNVEV (reference sequence). Trimming took 9 bases from V and 1 from J; bases not matched to a gene: 4. The CDR3 is made up of 13 amino acids. CDR3 protein: CASRRGGTDTQYF. CDR3 coding DNA: TGTGCCAGTCGTCGGGGGGGCACAGATACGCAGTATTTT.

V usage is TRBV4-3 and J usage is TRBJ1-5; the D gene is possibly TRBD1 (5 bases). Germline lookup yields CDR1 LGHNA and CDR2 YSLEER. The length of the CDR3 is 15 residues. Trimming stripped 0 bases from V and 7 bases from J, with 13 bases between. The CDR3 here is CASSQDRGPGQPQHF. The DNA for the CDR3 is TGCGCCAGCAGCCAAGATAGGGGCCCAGGGCAGCCCCAGCATTTT.

This chain uses TRBV4-1 with TRBJ1-6; TRBD1 matches at 7 bases. CDR1 is MGHRA and CDR2 is YSYEKL in the germline V gene. V lost 5 bases and J lost 6; bases outside the gene matches: 10. CDR3 length: 16 amino acids. CDR3 sequence reads: CASSTPRTGVNSPLHF. DNA for the CDR3: TGCGCCAGCAGCACGCCCCGGACAGGAGTTAATTCACCCCTCCACTTT.

The rearrangement joins TRBV5-4 to TRBJ1-3; no clear D. The CDR3 runs to 16 residues. V was pared by 0 bases and J by 0 bases, with 10 bases between. Germline loops: CDR1 SGHNT, CDR2 YYREEE (reference sequence). The CDR3 is CASSLADRRSGNTIYF. The CDR3 DNA follows: TGTGCCAGCAGCTTGGCCGACCGCCGCTCTGGAAACACCATATATTTT.

V and J are TRBV5-6 and TRBJ2-5; TRBD1 agrees at 7 bases. V gave up 1 base and J gave up 7 bases; unmatched junction bases: 1. The CDR3 covers 12 residues. Germline CDR1 SGHDT, CDR2 YYEEEE. The CDR3 DNA reads TGTGCCAGCAGCTTGTACAGGGGGACCCAGTACTTC. This encodes CASSLYRGTQYF.

Notes on this clone: The sample contains more than one DNA sequence encoding this CDR3. This chain connects TRBV5-1 to TRBJ2-1, with TRBD1 matching over 9 bases. Germline-derived CDR1 and CDR2 are SGHRS and YFSETQ. The V segment lost 4 bases and the J segment 4 bases; nucleotides outside the gene matches: 3. The CDR3 consists of 14 residues. Here the CDR3 DNA reads TGCGCCAGCAGCCCCGGGACAGGGTACAATGAGCAGTTCTTC. It specifies CASSPGTGYNEQFF.

This rearrangement joins TRBV25-1 to TRBJ1-5; 7 bases map to TRBD1. With 6 bases clipped from V and 5 bases from J, the junction kept 10 bases outside the gene matches. From germline, CDR1 is MGHDK and CDR2 SYGVNS. The CDR3 is made up of 15 amino acids. CDR3 amino acids: CASSPRGQGYQPQHF. Here the CDR3 DNA reads TGTGCCAGCAGCCCTAGGGGGCAGGGGTATCAGCCCCAGCATTTT.

The CDR3 sequence is CASSEGQGRGEQYF. The CDR3 coding sequence is TGTGCCAGTAGCGAGGGTCAGGGTCGCGGCGAGCAGTACTTC. The J gene is TRBJ2-7, the V gene TRBV19; D could derive from TRBD1 or TRBD2 (5 bases each). Looked up from germline, CDR1 is LNHDA and CDR2 is SQIVND (reference sequence). This CDR3 comprises 14 residues. Trimming removed 6 bases from V and 6 bases from J, with 18 bases in between.

This chain uses TRBV7-2 with TRBJ2-7, with TRBD2 identical over 10 bases. The V gene's germline CDR1 is SGHTA and CDR2 FQGNSA. CDR3 length: 14 amino acids. V shed 2 bases and J 4 bases; nucleotides not matched to a gene: 2. The CDR3 reads CASSLKREGYEQYF. The CDR3, as DNA: TGTGCCAGCAGCTTAAAGCGGGAGGGGTACGAGCAGTACTTC.

V and J are TRBV5-8 and TRBJ2-2, with D hard to call. V shed 0 bases and J shed 8 bases, with 14 bases lying between them. CDR3 length equals 15 residues. The germline gives CDR1 SGHTS, CDR2 YDEGEE. The CDR3 sequence is CASSLDITQRGELFF. The CDR3 DNA is TGTGCCAGCAGCTTGGACATCACTCAAAGGGGGGAGCTGTTTTTT.

This chain uses TRBV5-1 with TRBJ2-3; D gene unclear. Germline loops: CDR1 SGHRS, CDR2 YFSETQ. V was cut by 0 bases and J by 3 bases, with 11 bases left in between. This CDR3 region has 15 residues. CDR3 nucleotides: TGCGCCAGCAGCTTGGCCTCAGGAGATACAGATACGCAGTATTTT. This sequence encodes CASSLASGDTDTQYF.

This clone appeared once. This sample also contains other DNA sequences that code for the same CDR3. The chain has TRBV18 and TRBJ2-3; D remains unclear. The CDR3 totals 11 residues. The V gene lost 2 bases and the J gene lost 5 bases, with 2 bases spanning the gap. Germline values: CDR1 KGHSH, CDR2 LQKENI. The CDR3 bases are TGTGCCAGCTCACCAGGAGATACGCAGTATTTT. It specifies CASSPGDTQYF.

This clone appeared once. The gene calls are TRBV7-9 and TRBJ1-3; D is uncertain. V was cut by 6 bases and J by 9 bases, with 9 bases left in between. This CDR3 has 11 residues. Germline CDR1 and CDR2: SEHNR and FQNEAQ (reference sequence). The CDR3 protein is CASSLPPTIYF. Written as DNA, the CDR3 is TGTGCCAGCAGTCTGCCACCCACCATATATTTT.

V is TRBV7-9 and J is TRBJ2-2, with TRBD2 identical over 13 bases. Trimming cost V 11 bases and J 5 bases; bases outside gene matches: 5. This CDR3 is 14 amino acids long. Germline V gene lookup returns CDR1 SEHNR and CDR2 FQNEAQ (reference sequence). The CDR3 protein is CASRLAGGTGELFF. The CDR3 DNA follows: TGTGCCTCCAGACTAGCGGGAGGTACCGGGGAGCTGTTTTTT.

The V and J genes are TRBV27 and TRBJ2-7; 13 nucleotides agree with TRBD2. With 5 bases clipped from V and 4 bases from J, the junction kept 5 bases outside the gene matches. CDR3 length: 15 amino acids. Looked up from germline, CDR1 is MNHEY and CDR2 is SMNVEV (reference sequence). The chain's CDR3 is CASSLRLAGGYEQYF. As DNA, the CDR3 is TGTGCCAGCAGTCTCAGACTAGCGGGAGGTTACGAGCAGTACTTC.

The CDR3 reads CASSYAREGPTDTQYF. The CDR3 nucleotides are TGTGCCAGCAGTTACGCGCGGGAGGGCCCCACAGATACGCAGTATTTT. The chain combines TRBV6-6 with TRBJ2-3, with 9 bases lining up with TRBD2. With V trimmed by 2 bases and J by 2 bases, 5 bases remained unmatched. CDR3 length: 16 residues. The germline V gene encodes CDR1 MNHNY and CDR2 SVGAGI (reference sequence).